A single sample is the source of the 10 T cell receptor beta chains below, sequenced in a study of early stage breast cancer tumors. Generated by immunoSEQ multiplex PCR, the TCRdb table keeps only in-frame clones and is missing some. The sample lists roughly 5,000 clones; around 70% were seen once. Specimen: breast tumor tissue. Receptor source: a person aged 55 to 75 with breast cancer.

Only one count was recorded for this clone. The genes are TRBV15 and TRBJ1-2; D unclear. Looked up from germline, CDR1 is LNHNV and CDR2 is YYDKDF (reference sequence). Trimming took 2 bases from V and 6 from J, leaving 10 bases between them. The CDR3 has 13 residues. CDR3: CATSRRIGNGYTF. The CDR3 bases are TGTGCCACCAGCAGAAGGATAGGCAATGGCTACACCTTC.

The chain joins TRBV7-9 to TRBJ2-7; perhaps TRBD1 as D (6 bases). Germline V gives CDR1 SEHNR, CDR2 FQNEAQ (reference sequence). CDR3 size: 15 residues. V lost 5 bases and J 2 bases, leaving 16 bases between the germline ends. CDR3: CASSPRTGNAYEQYF. The CDR3 DNA follows: TGTGCCAGCAGCCCCCGTACAGGGAATGCCTACGAGCAGTACTTC.

The chain links TRBV6-5 to TRBJ1-3, with a possible D match to TRBD1 (5 bases). This CDR3 comprises 16 residues. CDR1 is MNHEY, CDR2 SVGAGI, per germline. V was trimmed by 0 bases and J by 4 bases, leaving 13 bases between them. The CDR3 sequence: CASSYSRRTMGNTIYF. CDR3 DNA sequence: TGTGCCAGCAGTTACTCCCGACGGACAATGGGAAACACCATATATTTT.

This clone has only a few counts. For the CDR3, the DNA is TGCGCCAGCAGCTTGGAGGGAGGACAGGTCTACGAAAAACTGTTTTTT. It codes for CASSLEGGQVYEKLFF. This chain uses TRBV5-1 with TRBJ1-4; 7 bases line up with TRBD1. CDR3 size: 16 residues. After removal of 0 bases from V and 8 bases from J, the junction contained 10 bases not matched to a gene. CDR1 is SGHRS and CDR2 is YFSETQ in the germline V gene.

This clone appeared a few times. This chain uses TRBV29-1 with TRBJ2-1; D call uncertain. Trimming shortened V by 6 bases and J by 0 bases, and 9 bases separated the two germline ends. This CDR3 comprises 13 residues. Germline CDR1 and CDR2: SQVTM and ANQGSEA. In DNA, the CDR3 is TGCAGCGTCCAAACCGACTCCTACAATGAGCAGTTCTTC. Protein sequence: CSVQTDSYNEQFF.

The chain joins TRBV5-1 to TRBJ2-7, with D unclear. Germline V gene sequence: CDR1 SGHRS, CDR2 YFSETQ. V dropped 0 bases and J dropped 1 base, with 8 bases sitting between them. The CDR3 extends over 14 amino acids. CDR3 nucleotide sequence: TGCGCCAGCAGCTTGGGGCAGGAGTCCTACGAGCAGTACTTC. This gives the protein CASSLGQESYEQYF.

The chain uses TRBV27 and TRBJ1-6; D not certain. Deletions cut 2 bases from V and 9 bases from J, with 8 bases between. This CDR3 is 13 amino acids long. Germline CDR1 MNHEY, CDR2 SMNVEV (reference sequence). CDR3 sequence reads: CASSLNQASPLHF. In DNA form, the CDR3 reads TGTGCCAGCAGTTTAAATCAGGCTTCACCCCTCCACTTT.

Only one count was recorded for this clone. J is TRBJ2-1 and V is TRBV27, with D perhaps matching TRBD2 (6 bases). V dropped 3 bases and J dropped 3 bases, with 18 bases sitting between them. This CDR3 is built from 17 residues. Germline CDR1 is MNHEY and CDR2 is SMNVEV (reference sequence). The DNA of the CDR3 is TGTGCCAGCAGTTTCGATAACACGGGACTCAACTACAATGAGCAGTTCTTC. Translating gives CASSFDNTGLNYNEQFF.

This clone was found a few times. This chain connects TRBV9 to TRBJ2-7; a weak D match, TRBD2 (5 bases). V was cut by 3 bases and J by 12 bases, with 19 bases left in between. Germline CDR1 reads SGDLS; CDR2 reads YYNGEE. The CDR3 totals 13 residues. CDR3 DNA: TGTGCCAGCAGCGCCCCCCCGTGGAGGACCGGGTACTTC. Translating gives CASSAPPWRTGYF.

The rearrangement uses TRBV19 and TRBJ1-5; D might be TRBD1 (5 bases). Trimming removed 3 bases at V and 5 bases at J, with 11 bases between. Germline assignment: CDR1 LNHDA and CDR2 SQIVND (reference sequence). The CDR3 totals 14 residues. CDR3 coding DNA: TGTGCCAGTAGTATCTGGCAGGGAGATCAGCCCCAGCATTTT. This codes for CASSIWQGDQPQHF.